The T cell receptor beta chain under discussion was sequenced for a study of blood T cell repertoires in COVID-19. Details on this clone: The sample holds other DNA sequences that translate to the same CDR3.

This table comes from immunoSEQ multiplex PCR, and its TCRdb copy is limited to in-frame clones, with some not included. The data hold roughly 300,000 clones, with just over 85% observed a single time. V gave up 0 bases and J gave up 0 bases, with 13 bases separating them. The germline CDR1 and CDR2 sequences are SGDLS and YYNGEE. This CDR3 region has 17 residues. The chain employs TRBV9 and TRBJ1-3; weak D call: TRBD1 (6 bases). The receptor was isolated from a man aged 25 to 45 who had recovered from COVID-19. The material sequenced was PBMCs or T cells enriched from blood (not recorded which). CDR3: CASSVVPGGSSGNTIYF. The CDR3 coding sequence is TGTGCCAGCAGCGTAGTCCCGGGGGGCTCCTCTGGAAACACCATATATTTT.